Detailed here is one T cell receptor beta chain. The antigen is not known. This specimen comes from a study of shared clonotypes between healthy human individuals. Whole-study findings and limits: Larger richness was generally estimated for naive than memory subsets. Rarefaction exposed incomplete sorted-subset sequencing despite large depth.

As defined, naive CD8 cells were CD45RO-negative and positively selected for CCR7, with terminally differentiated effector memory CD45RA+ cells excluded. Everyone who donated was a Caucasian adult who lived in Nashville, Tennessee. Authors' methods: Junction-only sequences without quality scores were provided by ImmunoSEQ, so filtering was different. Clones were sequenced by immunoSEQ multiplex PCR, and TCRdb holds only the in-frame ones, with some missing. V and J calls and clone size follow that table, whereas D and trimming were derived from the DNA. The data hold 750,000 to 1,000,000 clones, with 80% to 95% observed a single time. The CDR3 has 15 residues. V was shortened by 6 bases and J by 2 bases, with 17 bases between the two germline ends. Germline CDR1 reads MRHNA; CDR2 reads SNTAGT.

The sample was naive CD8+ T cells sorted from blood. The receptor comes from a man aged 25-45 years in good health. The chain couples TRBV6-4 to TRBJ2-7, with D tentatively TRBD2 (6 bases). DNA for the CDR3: TGTGCCAGCAGGGGAGGTTACAGCCGAACCTACGAGCAGTACTTC. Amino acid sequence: CASRGGYSRTYEQYF.